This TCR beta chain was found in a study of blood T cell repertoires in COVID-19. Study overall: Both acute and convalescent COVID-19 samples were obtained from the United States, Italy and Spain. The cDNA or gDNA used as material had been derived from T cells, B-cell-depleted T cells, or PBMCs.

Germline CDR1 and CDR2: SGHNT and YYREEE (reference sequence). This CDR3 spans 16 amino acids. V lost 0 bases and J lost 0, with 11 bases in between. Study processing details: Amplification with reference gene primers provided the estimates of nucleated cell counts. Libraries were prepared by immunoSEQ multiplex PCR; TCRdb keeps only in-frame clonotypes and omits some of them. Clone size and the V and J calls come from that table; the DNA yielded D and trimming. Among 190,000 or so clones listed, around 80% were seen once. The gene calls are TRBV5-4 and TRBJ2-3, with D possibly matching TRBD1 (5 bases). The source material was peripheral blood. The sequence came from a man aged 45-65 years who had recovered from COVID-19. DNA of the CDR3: TGTGCCAGCAGCTTGGTGGCAGGGTATAGCACAGATACGCAGTATTTT. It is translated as CASSLVAGYSTDTQYF.